The clone carrying this TCR beta chain came up a few times. The CDR3 runs 11 residues. Trimming removed 6 bases from V and 6 bases from J, with 5 bases in between. Germline CDR1 MNHEY, CDR2 SMNVEV (reference sequence). A multiplex PCR was run with 60 Vbeta primers and 13 Jbeta primers. Assay: immunoSEQ multiplex PCR; the TCRdb copy retains only in-frame clones and omits some. The sample has some 150,000 clones; around 10% are singletons. These data originate in a study of cytomegalovirus exposure and HLA in healthy donors. Study summary: About 85 million unique TCRs from HLA-typed donors were held in an early release of data.

The chain links TRBV27 to TRBJ2-2; TRBD1 is a possible D gene (5 bases). This sequence was found in a woman aged 40 to 50 in good health and CMV-seropositive. What was sequenced was PBMCs. DNA for the CDR3: TGTGCCAGCAGGGGGCCCGGGGAGCTGTTTTTT. Protein sequence: CASRGPGELFF.